This record covers a single T cell receptor beta chain. Its antigen is still unknown. The ends lost 6 bases at V and 6 bases at J; junction bases unmatched: 10. Germline CDR1 and CDR2: SNHLY and FYNNEI. This CDR3 spans 16 amino acids. Documented time point: persistent/refractory GD, antithyroid drugs over 5 years with positive TRAb. The TCR library was made from RNA that had been extracted from PBMCs in TRIzol. Patients hailed from an endocrinology department in Xi'an, China. The data were obtained in a study of regulatory T cells in long-lasting Graves disease. Study-level background: Positive TSH receptor antibodies alongside over 5 years of antithyroid drugs were what marked Graves' disease as persistent. Study-wide findings and caveats: Persistent disease was associated with favored TRBV28 usage and with favored use of TRBJ1-2 and TRBJ2-5.

Arm-PCR of CDR3 regions and iRepertoire HTBI primers were used to build TCR beta libraries. TCRdb reanalysed the multiplex PCR reads using MiXCR and keeps one entry per CDR3 protein. Of about 400,000 distinct CDR3 sequences in the sample, less than 25% are singletons; the top ten hold less than 25%. The sample here was peripheral blood mononuclear cells (PBMCs), taken when the disease was refractory, from a patient treated with antithyroid drugs. The sequence was collected from a female donor with Graves disease. The rearrangement links TRBV2 to TRBJ2-7, with 14 nucleotides matching TRBD2. The CDR3 bases are TGTGCCAGCAGCCGACTAGCGGGAGGGCCCTGGACCGAGCAGTACTTC. Residues: CASSRLAGGPWTEQYF.